Here is one T cell receptor beta chain with its context. Its specificity is not known. This sample is part of a study of cytomegalovirus exposure and HLA in healthy donors. Overall study findings and caveats: Altogether, 170 or so TCR beta chains were recorded as cytomegalovirus-associated.

PCR involved 60 Vbeta and 13 Jbeta primers. The repertoire was sequenced with immunoSEQ multiplex PCR; TCRdb's copy has only in-frame clones and lacks some. The sample carries 100,000 to 150,000 clones, approximately 85% recorded once. The V end lost 1 base, the J end lost 8 bases, and 12 bases lay between the germline ends. CDR1 is PRHDT, CDR2 FYEKMQ, per germline (reference sequence). The CDR3 spans 14 residues. The source is a boy aged 5 to 17 in good health and CMV-seronegative. The sample consisted of PBMCs. The V call is TRBV13, the J call TRBJ2-1; possibly TRBD2 for D (7 bases). CDR3 sequence (DNA): TGTGCCAGCAGCTTAGCGGGGGGCGGGGATGAGCAGTTCTTC. Protein sequence: CASSLAGGGDEQFF.